The rows below give T cell receptor beta chains drawn from one sample of a study of cytomegalovirus exposure and HLA in healthy donors. The protocol was immunoSEQ multiplex PCR, while the TCRdb copy is restricted to in-frame clones and leaves out a portion. Of approximately 170,000 clones in the sample, 82% were seen once. Sequences were obtained from PBMCs. The receptor source for this set is a male donor in good health and CMV-seronegative. The CDR3 runs from the conserved cysteine through the conserved F or W. Each record gives: J gene, V gene, clone size, D gene, CDR3 DNA, CDR3 protein. D genes are given only for firm matches. Only part of the rows carry a size: once, few, many, or a class if the clone is expanded.

TRBJ2-5 TRBV6-1 - TRBD1 TGTGCCAGCAGTGCGACAGGGCGCCAAGAGACCCAGTACTTC CASSATGRQETQYF
TRBJ2-2 TRBV6-4 few - TGTGCCACCGACAGGTGCACCGGGGAGCTGTTTTTT CATDRCTGELFF
TRBJ2-3 TRBV7-9 - TRBD1 TGTGCCAGCAGGGGACAGGAGGATACGCAGTATTTT CASRGQEDTQYF
TRBJ2-5 TRBV28 - - TGTGCCAGCCAGGGGACCAGAGAGACCCAGTACTTC CASQGTRETQYF
TRBJ2-2 TRBV5-4 few TRBD2 TGTGCCAGCAGTCGGGGTAGCGGGCAGAACGGGGAGCTGTTTTTT CASSRGSGQNGELFF
TRBJ1-3 TRBV7-2 - - TGTGCCAGCAGCTTATGGACCGACAGCTCTGGAAACACCATATATTTT CASSLWTDSSGNTIYF
TRBJ1-2 TRBV14 - - TGTGCCAGCAGCCCCCCTGGGGCAGGGCCGGGCTACACCTTC CASSPPGAGPGYTF
TRBJ1-6 TRBV6-4 few TRBD1 TGTGCCAGCAGTGAACAGGGGTTAGCTGATAATTCACCCCTCCACTTT CASSEQGLADNSPLHF
TRBJ2-7 TRBV27 once - TGTGCCAGCAGTTCTCGACAGGTGTGGTTGGACGAGCAGTACTTC CASSSRQVWLDEQYF
TRBJ2-3 TRBV7-2 - - TGTGCCAGCAGCTTACGTGGGCTTCCTCTTACTAGCACAGATACGCAGTATTTT CASSLRGLPLTSTDTQYF
TRBJ2-7 TRBV4-1 - TRBD2 TGCGCCAGCAGCCAACTAGCGGACTACGAGCAGTACTTC CASSQLADYEQYF
TRBJ1-2 TRBV29-1 - - TGCAGCGTTGAGAAAGACAGTACCTATGGCTACACCTTC CSVEKDSTYGYTF
TRBJ2-6 TRBV10-3 - - TGTGCCATACGACCTACGGGCTCTGGGGCCAACGTCCTGACTTTC CAIRPTGSGANVLTF
TRBJ2-1 TRBV11-2 few TRBD2 TGTGCCAGCAGCTTAGGGACTAGCGCAAATGAGCAGTTCTTC CASSLGTSANEQFF